These 12 T cell receptor beta chains were all obtained from the same sample, sequenced in a study of molecular identifiers for immune sequencing clone quantification. From the PCR reads, TCRdb called clonotypes with MiXCR, one entry per CDR3 protein. The data contain about 12,000 distinct CDR3 sequences, under 20% of them singletons. Sequences were obtained from naive CD8+ T cells from blood, with Jurkat cell RNA spiked in. The subset: FACS-sorted CD8+CD4-CCR7+CD45RA+ naive T cells. The receptors derive from a human donor in good health. Some libraries in this study had Jurkat cell RNA spiked in.

A remark on this clonotype: A read error may produce the germline difference seen at one junction end. This chain uses TRBV11-2 with TRBJ1-1, with D perhaps TRBD1 (5 bases). This CDR3 has 13 amino acids. In germline, CDR1 is SGHAT, CDR2 FQNNGV. The CDR3 nucleotides are TGCGCCAGCAGCCTGGCTCGGGGGACTGAAGCTCTCTTT. As protein: CASSLARGTEALF.

By share, this clonotype ranks as medium-sized. The chain joins TRBV7-6 to TRBJ2-7, with a tentative D call TRBD2 (6 bases). This CDR3 is 14 amino acids long. In germline, CDR1 is SGHVS, CDR2 FNYEAQ. Trimming left V 1 base short and J 2 bases short, with 9 bases between. The CDR3 DNA sequence: TGTGCCAGCAGCTTAGATGCGGGGACCTACGAGCAGTACTTC. Protein sequence: CASSLDAGTYEQYF.

This clonotype is labeled as medium-sized (0.01 to 0.1%). Here the CDR3 DNA reads TGTGCCAGCACTACAGCGGGAGGCCCGGGATATGAGCAGTTCTTC. As protein: CASTTAGGPGYEQFF. V gene TRBV12-3 or TRBV12-4 combines with J gene TRBJ2-1; 9 bases line up with TRBD2. V was pared by 7 bases and J by 8 bases, with 12 bases of the junction left unmatched. CDR3 length: 15 residues.

This clonotype was recorded many times. V is TRBV4-3 and J is TRBJ2-7; unclear D gene. The CDR3 totals 13 residues. The V gene's germline CDR1 is LGHNA and CDR2 YSLEER. V lost 0 bases to trimming and J lost 6 bases, with 9 bases between them. As DNA, the CDR3 is TGCGCCAGCAGCCAAGATAAGTACGCCGAGCAGTACTTC. Translation gives CASSQDKYAEQYF.

This rearrangement joins TRBV6-5 to TRBJ2-2, with 7 nucleotides matching TRBD1. The CDR3 is made up of 17 amino acids. V was clipped by 4 bases and J by 8 bases; unmatched bases: 16. The germline V gene has CDR1 MNHEY and CDR2 SVGAGI. The CDR3 protein is CASSSRTGPSTGGELFF. DNA of the CDR3: TGTGCCAGCAGTTCACGGACGGGACCCTCGACAGGGGGGGAGCTGTTTTTT.

This clonotype was detected many times. The V call is TRBV11-2, the J call TRBJ2-3; 8 bases agree with TRBD2. In germline, CDR1 is SGHAT, CDR2 FQNNGV. The V gene end was trimmed by 5 bases and the J gene end by 2 bases; junction bases not matched to a gene: 9. There are 16 residues in the CDR3. The CDR3 DNA reads as TGTGCCAGCAGCCTTATTAGCGGGAAGCTCACAGATACGCAGTATTTT. The encoded protein is CASSLISGKLTDTQYF.

This clonotype is medium-sized in the sample. The gene calls are TRBV4-1 and TRBJ2-3; 8 positions match TRBD2. Germline V gives CDR1 MGHRA, CDR2 YSYEKL. The CDR3 runs to 19 residues. After removal of 0 bases from V and 2 bases from J, the junction contained 13 bases not matched to a gene. The CDR3 sequence: CASSQDPPGGEGSTDTQYF. CDR3 nucleotides: TGCGCCAGCAGCCAAGATCCCCCGGGGGGGGAGGGTTCCACAGATACGCAGTATTTT.

Relative to its sample, this clonotype is medium-sized. The genes are TRBV20-1 and TRBJ2-6, with 8 bases fitting TRBD1. V shed 0 bases and J 4 bases; nucleotides not matched to a gene: 11. The CDR3 runs to 18 residues. Looked up from germline, CDR1 is DFQATT and CDR2 is SNEGSKA (reference sequence). The CDR3, as DNA: TGCAGTGCTAGAGATCCCAGGACAGGGAGGTCCGGGGCCAACGTCCTGACTTTC. It codes for CSARDPRTGRSGANVLTF.

This rearrangement joins TRBV10-3 to TRBJ2-2; the match to TRBD1 covers 10 bases. The ends lost 3 bases at V and 1 base at J; junction bases unmatched: 5. Germline V lookup: CDR1 ENHRY, CDR2 SYGVKD. The CDR3 sequence is 17 residues long. The CDR3 spells CAISDPGTGENTGELFF. CDR3 coding DNA: TGTGCCATCAGTGATCCCGGGACAGGGGAGAACACCGGGGAGCTGTTTTTT.

This clonotype appeared many times. The V call is TRBV7-6, the J call TRBJ2-7; D is undetermined. The CDR3 sequence is 15 residues long. Between the trimmed V and J ends, which lost 5 bases and 1 base, there was a span of 15 bases. Looked up from germline, CDR1 is SGHVS and CDR2 is FNYEAQ. CDR3 loop: CASSPLSDISYEQYF. Written as DNA, the CDR3 is TGTGCCAGCAGCCCCCTGTCCGATATTTCCTACGAGCAGTACTTC.

This clonotype is medium-sized. V is TRBV7-9 and J is TRBJ2-3; D uncertain. Trimming cost V 3 bases and J 1 base, with 5 bases left between them. CDR3 size: 13 residues. Germline loops: CDR1 SEHNR, CDR2 FQNEAQ (reference sequence). The CDR3 DNA is TGTGCCAGCAGCTTTATGGGCACAGATACGCAGTATTTT. Translated: CASSFMGTDTQYF.

V usage is TRBV28 and J usage is TRBJ2-1; TRBD1 matches at 9 bases. This CDR3 spans 14 amino acids. Germline assignment: CDR1 MDHEN and CDR2 SYDVKM. The V segment lost 6 bases and the J segment 6 bases; nucleotides outside the gene matches: 6. CDR3 residues: CASRDRGLINEQFF. The CDR3, as DNA: TGTGCCAGCAGGGACAGGGGCCTCATCAATGAGCAGTTCTTC.